These 10 T cell receptor beta chains were sequenced from one sample in a study of cytomegalovirus exposure and HLA in healthy donors. Vbeta (60) and Jbeta (13) primers were used in the PCR. Repertoires were generated with immunoSEQ multiplex PCR, while TCRdb's copy carries only in-frame clones and drops some. Among 150,000 to 200,000 clones, approximately 82% were seen once, and the ten largest hold 2.2%. Source material: PBMCs. The receptors were gathered from a woman aged 25 to 45 in good health and CMV-seronegative.

The rearrangement uses TRBV9 and TRBJ2-2; 8 bases agree with TRBD2. CDR3 length equals 17 residues. Germline V CDR1 and CDR2: SGDLS, YYNGEE. J was trimmed by 2 bases and V by 6 bases; bases with no gene match: 12. The CDR3 nucleotides read TGTGCCAGCACCCAACCACAAGCGGGAGTCAACACCGGGGAGCTGTTTTTT. It translates to CASTQPQAGVNTGELFF.

This chain connects TRBV6-5 to TRBJ1-5; the D is unclear. CDR1 is MNHEY and CDR2 is SVGAGI in the germline V gene. The CDR3 is 15 residues long. Trimming removed 2 bases at V and 4 bases at J, with 12 bases between. CDR3 DNA sequence: TGTGCCAGCAGTTACACCTCTGACGGGAATCAGCCCCAGCATTTT. This codes for CASSYTSDGNQPQHF.

The J gene is TRBJ2-3, the V gene TRBV5-1; 7 bases match TRBD2. Germline loops: CDR1 SGHRS, CDR2 YFSETQ. The CDR3 loop spans 16 amino acids. With 0 bases clipped from V and 3 bases from J, the junction kept 7 bases outside the gene matches. The CDR3 sequence: CASSLDGGGRTDTQYF. Written as DNA, the CDR3 is TGCGCCAGCAGCTTGGACGGGGGAGGGCGTACAGATACGCAGTATTTT.

This chain uses TRBV7-9 with TRBJ2-1; 11 bases align to TRBD2. The ends lost 5 bases at V and 6 bases at J; junction bases unmatched: 6. The CDR3 contains 15 residues. Germline assignment: CDR1 SEHNR and CDR2 FQNEAQ (reference sequence). CDR3 region: CASSTLAGGSNEQFF. The DNA of the CDR3 is TGTGCCAGCAGCACCTTAGCGGGGGGGAGCAATGAGCAGTTCTTC.

Of note for this clone: At one end, the junction sequence differs from germline, possibly due to a read error. This chain connects TRBV7-9 to TRBJ1-4; a weak D match, TRBD1 (5 bases). CDR3 size: 12 residues. Per germline, CDR1 SEHNR and CDR2 FQNEAQ (reference sequence). CDR3 region: CSSPKPAGELFF. DNA of the CDR3: TGTTCCAGCCCCAAGCCTGCGGGGGAACTGTTTTTT. The whole variable domain, filled in from reference TRBV7-9 and TRBJ1-4, reads DTGVSQNPRHKITKRGQNVTFRCDPISEHNRLYWYRQTLGQGPEFLTYFQNEAQLEKSRLLSDRFSAERPKGSFSTLEIQRTEQGDSAMYLCSSPKPAGELFFGSGTQLSVL.

J is TRBJ2-1 and V is TRBV28, with 8 bases that match TRBD2. Losses at the gene ends were 6 bases for V and 15 bases for J; bases not matched to a gene: 13. The CDR3 sequence is 13 residues long. Looked up from germline, CDR1 is MDHEN and CDR2 is SYDVKM. In DNA form, the CDR3 reads TGTGCCAGCAGCCTTCCTTCTTCGGGACTAGGGTTCTTC. Its translation is CASSLPSSGLGFF.

This clone occurred a few times. The CDR3 spells CASSLNRESGNTIYF. The CDR3 coding sequence is TGTGCCAGCAGCTTGAACAGGGAGTCTGGAAACACCATATATTTT. The V and J genes are TRBV5-4 and TRBJ1-3; D might be TRBD1 (6 bases). Germline V CDR1 and CDR2: SGHNT, YYREEE (reference sequence). The CDR3 has 15 residues. V was cut by 1 base and J by 1 base, with 9 bases left in between.

The CDR3: CASNAGTAASQPQHF. Here the CDR3 DNA reads TGTGCCAGCAACGCCGGGACAGCCGCCAGTCAGCCCCAGCATTTT. The chain carries TRBV27 and TRBJ1-5; 7 nucleotides line up with TRBD1. The CDR3 totals 15 residues. Germline values: CDR1 MNHEY, CDR2 SMNVEV (reference sequence). V was clipped by 7 bases and J by 6 bases; unmatched bases: 12.

This chain links TRBV4-3 with TRBJ2-7; 10 positions match TRBD1. The CDR3 sequence is 17 residues long. The germline V gene has CDR1 LGHNA and CDR2 YSLEER. The V gene end was trimmed by 1 base and the J gene end by 4 bases; junction bases not matched to a gene: 10. CDR3 sequence: CASSQVPAGTGVYEQYF. CDR3 DNA sequence: TGCGCCAGCAGCCAAGTTCCCGCCGGGACAGGGGTTTACGAGCAGTACTTC.

The gene calls are TRBV11-2 and TRBJ1-4, with 9 nucleotides matching TRBD1. The CDR3 spans 16 residues. V shed 4 bases and J 0 bases; nucleotides not matched to a gene: 3. Germline CDR1 is SGHAT and CDR2 is FQNNGV. The CDR3 protein is CASSSDRGSTNEKLFF. In DNA, the CDR3 is TGTGCCAGCAGCTCAGACAGGGGGTCAACTAATGAAAAACTGTTTTTT.